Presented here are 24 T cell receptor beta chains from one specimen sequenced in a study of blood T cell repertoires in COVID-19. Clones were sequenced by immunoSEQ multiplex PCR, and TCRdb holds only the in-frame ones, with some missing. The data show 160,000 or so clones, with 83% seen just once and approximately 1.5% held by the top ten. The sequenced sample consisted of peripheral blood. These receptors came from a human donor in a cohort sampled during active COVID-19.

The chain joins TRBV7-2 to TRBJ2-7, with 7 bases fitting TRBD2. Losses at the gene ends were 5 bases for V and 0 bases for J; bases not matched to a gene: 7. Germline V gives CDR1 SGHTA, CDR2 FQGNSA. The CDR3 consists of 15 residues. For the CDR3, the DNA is TGTGCCAGCAGCCCATGGCGGGAGTCCTCCTACGAGCAGTACTTC. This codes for CASSPWRESSYEQYF. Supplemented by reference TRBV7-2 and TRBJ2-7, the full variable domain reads GAGVSQSPSNKVTEKGKDVELRCDPISGHTALYWYRQSLGQGLEFLIYFQGNSAPDKSGLPSDRFSAERTGGSVSTLTIQRTQQEDSAVYLCASSPWRESSYEQYFGPGTRLTVT.

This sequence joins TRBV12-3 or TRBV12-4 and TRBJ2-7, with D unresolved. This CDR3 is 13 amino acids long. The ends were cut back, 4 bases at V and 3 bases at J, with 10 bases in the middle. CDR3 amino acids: CASSSTLFYEQYF. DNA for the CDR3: TGTGCCAGCAGTTCCACTTTATTCTACGAGCAGTACTTC.

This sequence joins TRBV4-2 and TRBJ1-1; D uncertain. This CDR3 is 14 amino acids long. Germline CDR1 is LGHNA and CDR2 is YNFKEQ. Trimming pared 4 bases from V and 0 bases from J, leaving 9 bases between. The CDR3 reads CASSPGGLNTEAFF. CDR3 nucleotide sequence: TGTGCCAGCAGCCCTGGTGGGCTGAACACTGAAGCTTTCTTT.

The CDR3 DNA follows: TGTGCCAGCAATCCACGGGACAGGGCTATCTACGAGCAGTACTTC. Protein: CASNPRDRAIYEQYF. The chain joins TRBV7-8 to TRBJ2-7, with 9 bases matching TRBD1. V shed 7 bases and J 3 bases; nucleotides not matched to a gene: 10. CDR1 and CDR2 (germline): SGHVS, FQNEAQ. This CDR3 has 15 amino acids.

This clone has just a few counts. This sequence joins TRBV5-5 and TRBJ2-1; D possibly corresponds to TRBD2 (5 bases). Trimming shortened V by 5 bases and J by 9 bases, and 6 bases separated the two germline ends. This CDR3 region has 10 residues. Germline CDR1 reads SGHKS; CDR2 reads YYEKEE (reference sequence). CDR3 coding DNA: TGTGCCAGCAGTGAGGGTGAGCAGTTCTTC. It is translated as CASSEGEQFF.

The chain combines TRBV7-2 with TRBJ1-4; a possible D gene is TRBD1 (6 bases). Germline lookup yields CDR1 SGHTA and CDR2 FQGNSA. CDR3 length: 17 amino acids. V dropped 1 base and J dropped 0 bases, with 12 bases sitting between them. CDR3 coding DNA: TGTGCCAGCAGCTTAGTCGGCAGGGGCCCAACTAATGAAAAACTGTTTTTT. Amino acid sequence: CASSLVGRGPTNEKLFF.

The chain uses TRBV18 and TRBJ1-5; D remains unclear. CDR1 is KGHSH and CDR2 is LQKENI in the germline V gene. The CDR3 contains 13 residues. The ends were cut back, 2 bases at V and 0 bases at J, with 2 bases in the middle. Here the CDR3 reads CASSPYSNQPQHF. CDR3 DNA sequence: TGTGCCAGCTCACCATATAGCAATCAGCCCCAGCATTTT.

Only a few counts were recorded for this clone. The chain's CDR3 is CASPDREAWYEQYF. The CDR3 coding sequence is TGTGCCTCCCCCGACAGGGAAGCGTGGTACGAGCAGTACTTC. This chain links TRBV24-1 with TRBJ2-7, with 7 bases fitting TRBD1. This CDR3 has 14 residues. From germline, CDR1 is KGHDR and CDR2 SFDVKD. Losses at the gene ends were 12 bases for V and 4 bases for J; bases not matched to a gene: 14.

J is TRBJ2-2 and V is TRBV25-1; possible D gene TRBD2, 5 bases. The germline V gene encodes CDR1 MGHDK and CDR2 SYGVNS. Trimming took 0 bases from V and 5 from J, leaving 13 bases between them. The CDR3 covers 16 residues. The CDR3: CASSEYLGEGTGELFF. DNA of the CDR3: TGTGCCAGCAGTGAATATCTGGGCGAGGGAACCGGGGAGCTGTTTTTT.

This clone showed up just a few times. The CDR3 DNA sequence: TGTGCCACCCGTGGGTTGGGAGTTAATTCACCCCTCCACTTT. As protein: CATRGLGVNSPLHF. The V gene is TRBV6-5, the J gene TRBJ1-6; no firm D call. The CDR3 spans 14 residues. V lost 10 bases to trimming and J lost 6 bases, with 16 bases between them. Germline V lookup: CDR1 MNHEY, CDR2 SVGAGI.

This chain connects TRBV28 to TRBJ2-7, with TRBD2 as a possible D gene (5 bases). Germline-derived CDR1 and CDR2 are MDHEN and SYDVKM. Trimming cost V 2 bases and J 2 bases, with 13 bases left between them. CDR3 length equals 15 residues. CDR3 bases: TGTGCCAGCAGTTTAGCCGGGATCGGGACCTACGAGCAGTACTTC. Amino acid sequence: CASSLAGIGTYEQYF.

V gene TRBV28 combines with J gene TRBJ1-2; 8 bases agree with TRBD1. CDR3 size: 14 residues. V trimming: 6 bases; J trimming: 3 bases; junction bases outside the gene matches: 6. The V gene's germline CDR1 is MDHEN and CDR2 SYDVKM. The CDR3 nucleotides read TGTGCCAGCAGACGCCGGGACAGGCACTATGGCTACACCTTC. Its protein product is CASRRRDRHYGYTF.

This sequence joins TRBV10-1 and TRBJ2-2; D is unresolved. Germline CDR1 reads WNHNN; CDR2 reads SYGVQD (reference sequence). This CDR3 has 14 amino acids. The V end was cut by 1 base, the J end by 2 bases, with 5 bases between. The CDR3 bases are TGCGCCAGCAGTGAGTTCATTAACACCGGGGAGCTGTTTTTT. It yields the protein CASSEFINTGELFF.

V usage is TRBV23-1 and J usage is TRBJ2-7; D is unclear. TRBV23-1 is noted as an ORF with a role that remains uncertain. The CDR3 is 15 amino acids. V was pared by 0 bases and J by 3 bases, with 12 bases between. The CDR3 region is CASSQSGGLFYEQYF. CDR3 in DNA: TGCGCCAGCAGTCAATCTGGCGGCCTGTTCTACGAGCAGTACTTC.

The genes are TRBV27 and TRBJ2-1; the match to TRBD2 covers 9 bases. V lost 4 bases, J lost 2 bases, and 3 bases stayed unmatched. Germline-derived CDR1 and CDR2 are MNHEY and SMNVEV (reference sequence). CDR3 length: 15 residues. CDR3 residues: CASSSTSGPYNEQFF. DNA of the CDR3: TGTGCCAGCAGTTCGACTAGCGGACCCTACAATGAGCAGTTCTTC.

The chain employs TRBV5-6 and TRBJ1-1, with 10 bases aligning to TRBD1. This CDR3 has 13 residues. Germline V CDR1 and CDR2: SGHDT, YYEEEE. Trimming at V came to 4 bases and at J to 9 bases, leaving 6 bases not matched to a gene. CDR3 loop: CASSRDRGPQAFF. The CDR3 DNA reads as TGTGCCAGCAGCCGGGACAGGGGCCCTCAAGCTTTCTTT.

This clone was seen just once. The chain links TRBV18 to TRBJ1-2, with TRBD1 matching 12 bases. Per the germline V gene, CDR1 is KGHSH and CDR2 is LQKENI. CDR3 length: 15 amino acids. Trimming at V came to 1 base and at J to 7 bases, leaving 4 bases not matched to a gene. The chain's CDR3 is CASSPQGQGASGYTF. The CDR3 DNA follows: TGTGCCAGCTCACCACAGGGACAGGGGGCGAGTGGCTACACCTTC.

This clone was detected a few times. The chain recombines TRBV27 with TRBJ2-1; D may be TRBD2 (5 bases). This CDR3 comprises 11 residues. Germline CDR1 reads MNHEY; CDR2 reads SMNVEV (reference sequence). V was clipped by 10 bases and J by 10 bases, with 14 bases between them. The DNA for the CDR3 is TGTGCCACTCTCCGGGAACCCGAGCAGTTCTTC. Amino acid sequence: CATLREPEQFF.

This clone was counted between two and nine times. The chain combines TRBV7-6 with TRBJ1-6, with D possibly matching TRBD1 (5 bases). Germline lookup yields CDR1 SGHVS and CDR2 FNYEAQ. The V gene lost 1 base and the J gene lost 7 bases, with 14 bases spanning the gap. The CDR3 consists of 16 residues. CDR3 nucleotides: TGTGCCAGCAGCTTAGGACAGTCTGGGTCGAATTCACCCCTCCACTTT. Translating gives CASSLGQSGSNSPLHF.

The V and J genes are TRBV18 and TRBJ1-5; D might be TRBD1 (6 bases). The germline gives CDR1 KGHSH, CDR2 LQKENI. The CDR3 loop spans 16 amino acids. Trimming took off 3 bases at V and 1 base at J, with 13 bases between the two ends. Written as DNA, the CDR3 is TGTGCCAGCTCACCCCAAGAGACAGGAAGCAATCAGCCCCAGCATTTT. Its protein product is CASSPQETGSNQPQHF.

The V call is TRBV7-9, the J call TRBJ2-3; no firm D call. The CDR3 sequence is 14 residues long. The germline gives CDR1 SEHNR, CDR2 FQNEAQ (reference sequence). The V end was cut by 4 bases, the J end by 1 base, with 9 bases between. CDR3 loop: CASSWAVGTDTQYF. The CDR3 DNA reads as TGTGCCAGCAGCTGGGCAGTCGGCACAGATACGCAGTATTTT.

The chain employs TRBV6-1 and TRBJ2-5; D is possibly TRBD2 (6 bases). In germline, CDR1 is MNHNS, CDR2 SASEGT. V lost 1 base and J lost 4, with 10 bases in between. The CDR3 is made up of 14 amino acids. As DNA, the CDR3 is TGTGCCAGCAGTGAAGGTCTACTAGCAGAGACCCAGTACTTC. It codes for CASSEGLLAETQYF.

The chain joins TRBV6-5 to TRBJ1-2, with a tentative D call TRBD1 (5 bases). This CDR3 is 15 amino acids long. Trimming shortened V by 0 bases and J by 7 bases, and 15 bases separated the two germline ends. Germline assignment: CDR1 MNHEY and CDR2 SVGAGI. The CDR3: CASSYSIRHRGGYTF. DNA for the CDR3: TGTGCCAGCAGTTACTCGATTAGACATAGGGGTGGCTACACCTTC.

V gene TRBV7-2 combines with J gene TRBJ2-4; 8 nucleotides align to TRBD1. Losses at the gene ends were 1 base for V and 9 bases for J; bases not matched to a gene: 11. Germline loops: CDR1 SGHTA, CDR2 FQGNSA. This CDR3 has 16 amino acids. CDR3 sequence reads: CASSLESGGLLVIQYF. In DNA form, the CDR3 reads TGTGCCAGCAGCTTAGAGTCAGGGGGCCTCCTTGTCATTCAGTACTTC.